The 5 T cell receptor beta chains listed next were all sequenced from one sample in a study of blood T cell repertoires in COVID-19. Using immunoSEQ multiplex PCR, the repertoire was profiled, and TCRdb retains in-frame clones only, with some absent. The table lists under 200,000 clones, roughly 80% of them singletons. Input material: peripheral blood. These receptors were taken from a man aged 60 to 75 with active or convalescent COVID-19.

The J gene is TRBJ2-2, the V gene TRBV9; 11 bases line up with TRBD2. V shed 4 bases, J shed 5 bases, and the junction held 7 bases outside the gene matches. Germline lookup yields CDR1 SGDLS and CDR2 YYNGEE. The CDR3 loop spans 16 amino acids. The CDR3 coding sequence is TGTGCCAGCAGCCCTCGACTAGCGGGAATAACCGGGGAGCTGTTTTTT. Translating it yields CASSPRLAGITGELFF.

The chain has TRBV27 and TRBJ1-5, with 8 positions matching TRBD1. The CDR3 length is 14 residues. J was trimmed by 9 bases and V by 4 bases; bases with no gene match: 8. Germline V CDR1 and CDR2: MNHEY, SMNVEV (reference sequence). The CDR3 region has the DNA TGTGCCAGCAGTTCGATGACAGGGGCGACGCCCCAGCATTTT. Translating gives CASSSMTGATPQHF.

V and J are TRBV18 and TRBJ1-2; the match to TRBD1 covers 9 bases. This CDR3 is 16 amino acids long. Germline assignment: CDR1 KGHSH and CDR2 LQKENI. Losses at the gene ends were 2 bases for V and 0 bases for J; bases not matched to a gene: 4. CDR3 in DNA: TGTGCCAGCTCACCAGCCCGGGACAGGGCTAACTATGGCTACACCTTC. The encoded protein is CASSPARDRANYGYTF.

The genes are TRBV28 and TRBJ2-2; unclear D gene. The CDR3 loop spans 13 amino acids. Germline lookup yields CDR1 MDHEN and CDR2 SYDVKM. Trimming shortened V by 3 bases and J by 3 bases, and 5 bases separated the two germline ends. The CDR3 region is CASSFQYTGELFF. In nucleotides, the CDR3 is TGTGCCAGCAGTTTCCAATACACCGGGGAGCTGTTTTTT.

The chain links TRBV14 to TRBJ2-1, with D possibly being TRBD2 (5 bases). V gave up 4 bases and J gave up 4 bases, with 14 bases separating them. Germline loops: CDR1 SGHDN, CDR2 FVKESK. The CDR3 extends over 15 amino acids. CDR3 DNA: TGTGCCAGCAGCCCCGCGGGTTTACTATACAATGAGCAGTTCTTC. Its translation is CASSPAGLLYNEQFF.